The following is a TCR beta chain sequence with its context. An end of the junction differs from the germline gene, which may be a read error. This specimen comes from a study of T cells in Graves' hyperthyroidism and ophthalmopathy. This CDR3 contains 15 residues. Germline V gives CDR1 SGHDT, CDR2 YYEEEE. Fresh peripheral blood, around 9.5 ml, yielded the PBMCs. Amplification yielded TCR beta CDR3 regions, with RNA transcripts as the source. TCR CDR3 regions were first amplified by RT-PCR with HTBI primers. TCRdb re-called the multiplex PCR reads through MiXCR, storing one row per CDR3 protein. The table lists about 260,000 distinct CDR3 sequences, about 25% of them singletons.

This clonotype was obtained from a man between 40 and 49 years old with Graves' hyperthyroidism that later progressed to Graves' ophthalmopathy. The V and J genes are TRBV5-6 and TRBJ2-7; 7 nucleotides match TRBD2. Sequenced material: blood. CDR3 protein: CANSGTGPSSYEQYF. DNA of the CDR3: TGTGCCAACAGCGGGACCGGGCCTAGCTCCTACGAGCAGTACTTC.